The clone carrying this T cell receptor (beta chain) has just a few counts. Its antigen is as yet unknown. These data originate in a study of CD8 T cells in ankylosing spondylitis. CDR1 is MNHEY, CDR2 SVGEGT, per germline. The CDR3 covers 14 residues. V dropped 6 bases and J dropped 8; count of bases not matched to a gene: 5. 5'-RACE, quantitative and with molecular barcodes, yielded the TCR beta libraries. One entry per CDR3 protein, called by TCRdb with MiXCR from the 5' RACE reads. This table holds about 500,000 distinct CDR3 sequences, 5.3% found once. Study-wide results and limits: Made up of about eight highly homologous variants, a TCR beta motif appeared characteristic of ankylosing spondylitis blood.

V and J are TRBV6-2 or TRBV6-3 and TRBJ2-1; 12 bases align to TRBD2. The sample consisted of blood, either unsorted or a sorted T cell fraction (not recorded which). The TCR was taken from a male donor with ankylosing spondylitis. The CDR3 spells CASRRTSGNDEQFF. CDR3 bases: TGTGCCAGCAGGCGGACTAGCGGGAACGATGAGCAGTTCTTC.